The 32 T cell receptor beta chains listed next were all sequenced from one sample in a study of shared clonotypes between healthy human individuals (TCRdb year 2020). The library was made by the immunoSEQ multiplex PCR assay. The clones in this table, taken by TCRdb from immuneACCESS, are in-frame only. Not every clone is retained; where verified, under half of the shortfall comes from an unresolved V gene, and the cause of the rest is unknown. In all, the sample holds some 92,000 clones, and approximately 44% of those were seen once. Of the sample, over 13% falls within the top ten clones. The sample taken for sequencing was PBMCs. These receptors were obtained from a woman aged 40 to 50 in good health. Some clones in this sample may be carry-over from other donors' samples.

The chain employs TRBV10-3 and TRBJ2-7; D may match TRBD1 or TRBD2 (5 bases each). The CDR3 extends over 15 amino acids. The germline gives CDR1 ENHRY, CDR2 SYGVKD. With 3 bases removed from V and 0 bases from J, the gap between germline ends came to 12 bases. The CDR3 bases are TGTGCCATCAGTGACTGGGACGCTAGCTCCTACGAGCAGTACTTC. Translating it yields CAISDWDASSYEQYF.

This clone occurred a few times. This sequence joins TRBV6-5 and TRBJ2-1; TRBD2 agrees at 12 bases. Germline V gives CDR1 MNHEY, CDR2 SVGAGI. V was pared by 2 bases and J by 14 bases, with 10 bases of the junction left unmatched. CDR3 length: 15 residues. This chain's CDR3 is CASSYGWASGREEFF. The CDR3 DNA reads as TGTGCCAGCAGTTACGGTTGGGCTAGCGGGAGGGAGGAGTTCTTC.

This sequence joins TRBV9 and TRBJ2-1, with D perhaps given as TRBD1 or TRBD2 (6 bases each). The CDR3 extends over 17 amino acids. The germline V gene encodes CDR1 SGDLS and CDR2 YYNGEE. Trimming pared 6 bases from V and 9 bases from J, leaving 28 bases between. This chain's CDR3 is CASTPGDGGMGASEQFF. The CDR3 DNA sequence: TGTGCCAGCACCCCAGGCGACGGCGGGATGGGGGCAAGTGAGCAGTTCTTC.

This chain uses TRBV5-4 with TRBJ2-1; 8 bases map to TRBD2. After removal of 4 bases from V and 9 bases from J, the junction contained 15 bases not matched to a gene. The CDR3 contains 16 residues. Looked up from germline, CDR1 is SGHNT and CDR2 is YYREEE (reference sequence). The CDR3 protein is CASSPNSGNLYGEQFF. CDR3 coding DNA: TGTGCCAGCAGCCCCAATAGCGGGAACCTCTACGGTGAGCAGTTCTTC.

This clone was recorded once. The gene calls are TRBV5-1 and TRBJ2-3, with D possibly being TRBD2 (6 bases). Germline lookup yields CDR1 SGHRS and CDR2 YFSETQ. This CDR3 has 14 amino acids. V lost 2 bases and J lost 4, with 11 bases in between. For the CDR3, the DNA is TGCGCCAGCAGCTTTATTGGAGGGTCAGATACGCAGTATTTT. It is translated as CASSFIGGSDTQYF.

DNA of the CDR3: TGCAGCGCACTGGACTTTGTGAATGAAAAACTGTTTTTT. It codes for CSALDFVNEKLFF. The chain employs TRBV29-1 and TRBJ1-4; no reliable D call. V dropped 7 bases and J dropped 5 bases, with 14 bases sitting between them. This CDR3 comprises 13 residues. Germline V lookup: CDR1 SQVTM, CDR2 ANQGSEA.

There are a few counts of this clone. This may be a read error: a much more frequent sequence differs by one nucleotide. The genes are TRBV7-3 and TRBJ2-5, with 11 bases aligning to TRBD2. From germline, CDR1 is SGHTA and CDR2 FQGTGA. The CDR3 is 13 residues long. Trimming at V came to 5 bases and at J to 4 bases, leaving 0 bases not matched to a gene. In DNA form, the CDR3 reads TGTGCCAGCAGCGGACTAGCGGGAGAGACCCAGTACTTC. Amino acids: CASSGLAGETQYF.

This clone showed up many times. This chain uses TRBV27 with TRBJ1-2, with 7 nucleotides matching TRBD1. Trimming removed 4 bases from V and 3 bases from J; junction bases left unmatched: 5. The CDR3 spans 14 residues. Germline CDR1 MNHEY, CDR2 SMNVEV (reference sequence). This CDR3 is CASSSADRYYGYTF. For the CDR3, the DNA is TGTGCCAGCAGTTCGGCGGACAGGTACTATGGCTACACCTTC.

This clone has a handful of counts. The chain carries TRBV15 and TRBJ1-5, with 7 bases that match TRBD1. V gave up 3 bases and J gave up 4 bases; unmatched junction bases: 6. This CDR3 has 15 amino acids. Germline V gene data show CDR1 as LNHNV and CDR2 as YYDKDF (reference sequence). In nucleotides, the CDR3 is TGTGCCACCAGCAGCCACAGGGGAATGAATCAGCCCCAGCATTTT. Protein: CATSSHRGMNQPQHF. The full variable domain, in which reference TRBV15 and TRBJ1-5 provide the parts outside the CDR3, is DAMVIQNPRYQVTQFGKPVTLSCSQTLNHNVMYWYQQKSSQAPKLLFHYYDKDFNNEADTPDNFQSRRPNTSFCFLDIRSPGLGDTAMYLCATSSHRGMNQPQHFGDGTRLSIL.

The J gene is TRBJ2-1, the V gene TRBV11-3; D is possibly TRBD1 or TRBD2 (5 bases each). CDR1 is SGHNT and CDR2 is YENEEA in the germline V gene. V was clipped by 5 bases and J by 8 bases, with 16 bases between them. This CDR3 has 14 amino acids. The CDR3 DNA is TGTGCCAGCAGCCGTAGGGACGGTGGTGATGAGCAGTTCTTC. This encodes CASSRRDGGDEQFF.

The V call is TRBV6-1, the J call TRBJ1-5; no clear D gene. Germline V gene data show CDR1 as MNHNS and CDR2 as SASEGT. CDR3 length equals 14 residues. Between the trimmed V and J ends, which lost 4 bases and 6 bases, there was a span of 13 bases. The CDR3 DNA follows: TGTGCCAGCAGTGGAGCGCCGGACGTTCAGCCCCAGCATTTT. Translating it yields CASSGAPDVQPQHF.

This chain uses TRBV30 with TRBJ2-1; D possibly corresponds to TRBD2 (5 bases). The germline V gene encodes CDR1 GTSNPN and CDR2 SVGIG (reference sequence). Trimming pared 8 bases from V and 4 bases from J, leaving 9 bases between. This CDR3 contains 11 residues. The CDR3: CATRGYNEQFF. The CDR3 coding sequence is TGTGCCACCCGGGGTTACAATGAGCAGTTCTTC.

Points on this clone: A read error likely explains this, since a far larger clone differs by one base. The sample carries other DNA sequences with the same CDR3. V is TRBV10-2 and J is TRBJ2-7; no reliable D call. This CDR3 is 11 amino acids long. Trimming left V 6 bases short and J 4 bases short, with 7 bases between. Germline CDR1 is WSHSY and CDR2 is SAAADI. The DNA of the CDR3 is TGCGCCAGCAGCGACCGTTACGAGCAGTACTTC. This sequence encodes CASSDRYEQYF.

This rearrangement joins TRBV25-1 to TRBJ2-5, with D unresolved. The DNA matches TRBJ2-7 better at its end, which makes the J call doubtful. The CDR3 spans 13 residues. Germline CDR1 MGHDK, CDR2 SYGVNS. DNA for the CDR3: TGTGCCAGCAGTGTTCTTGGCAGCTACGAGCAGTACTTC. This gives the protein CASSVLGSYEQYF.

As for this clone: This clone may be a read error of a much larger clone one base away. The rearrangement joins TRBV5-2 to TRBJ2-2; TRBD2 is the table's D call and was not checked against the DNA. TRBV5-2 is flagged as a pseudogene. The CDR3 has 13 amino acids. In DNA form, the CDR3 reads TGTGCCAGCAGCTTTAAAAGCACCGGGGAGCTGTTGTTT. Residues: CASSFKSTGELLF.

This clone came up a few times. V usage is TRBV21-1 and J usage is TRBJ1-3. TRBV21-1 is annotated as a pseudogene. CDR3 size: 15 residues. The chain's CDR3 is CASSKVPGLRNTIYF. The CDR3, as DNA: TGTGCCAGCAGCAAAGTCCCGGGTCTGCGAAACACCATATATTTT.

This sequence joins TRBV19 and TRBJ2-7; 10 positions match TRBD2. The CDR3 loop spans 15 amino acids. With V trimmed by 6 bases and J by 3 bases, 8 bases remained unmatched. The V gene's germline CDR1 is LNHDA and CDR2 SQIVND (reference sequence). The CDR3 spells CASSEQGLAHYEQYF. CDR3 nucleotides: TGTGCCAGTAGCGAACAGGGACTAGCGCACTACGAGCAGTACTTC.

About this clone: With only one base between it and a far larger clone, this is likely a read error. Other DNA sequences in this sample translate to the same CDR3. V usage is TRBV5-4 and J usage is TRBJ2-3; D is perhaps TRBD1 (6 bases). Per germline, CDR1 SGHNT and CDR2 YYREEE (reference sequence). CDR3 length equals 15 residues. V lost 3 bases to trimming and J lost 2 bases, with 13 bases between them. Written as DNA, the CDR3 is TGTGCCAGCAGCTGGGACACGAGCTCCACAGATACGCAGTATTTT. It yields the protein CASSWDTSSTDTQYF.

V usage is TRBV11-2 and J usage is TRBJ2-2; the D gene is possibly TRBD2 (5 bases). The CDR3 spans 16 residues. The germline V gene encodes CDR1 SGHAT and CDR2 FQNNGV. Trimming pared 0 bases from V and 2 bases from J, leaving 10 bases between. The CDR3 is CASSLDGGPNTGELFF. For the CDR3, the DNA is TGTGCCAGCAGCTTAGATGGAGGACCAAACACCGGGGAGCTGTTTTTT.

As for this clone: The same CDR3 is also encoded by other DNA sequences in this sample. The genes are TRBV5-1 and TRBJ2-7; D possibly corresponds to TRBD1 (6 bases). The V end lost 2 bases, the J end lost 1 base, and 7 bases lay between the germline ends. This CDR3 comprises 13 residues. CDR1 and CDR2 from the germline V gene are SGHRS and YFSETQ. In DNA, the CDR3 is TGCGCCAGCAGCTTTCAGGGGTCCTACGAGCAGTACTTC. It specifies CASSFQGSYEQYF.

This chain joins TRBV7-1 and TRBJ2-7, with TRBD1 matching over 8 bases. TRBV7-1 counts as an open reading frame of uncertain function. This CDR3 spans 14 amino acids. Trimming took 5 bases from V and 4 from J; bases not matched to a gene: 7. The CDR3 bases are TGTGCCAGCAGCCAAGGACAGGGTGGGTACGAGCAGTACTTC. Translated, it gives CASSQGQGGYEQYF.

This clone was seen ten or more times. The sample carries other DNA sequences with the same CDR3. This sequence joins TRBV25-1 and TRBJ2-2; D call uncertain. Trimming removed 2 bases at V and 8 bases at J, with 3 bases between. The CDR3 runs to 11 residues. Germline-derived CDR1 and CDR2 are MGHDK and SYGVNS. In DNA form, the CDR3 reads TGTGCCAGCAGTGAAGTAGGGGAGCTGTTTTTT. Residues: CASSEVGELFF.

This clone came up a few times. The genes are TRBV4-1 and TRBJ2-5; weak D call: TRBD2 (5 bases). The J call is uncertain, as TRBJ2-7 better fits the DNA end. Germline V gives CDR1 MGHRA, CDR2 YSYEKL. CDR3 length equals 15 residues. CDR3 amino acids: CASSPGLAIPYEQYF. CDR3 in DNA: TGCGCCAGCAGCCCAGGACTCGCCATCCCCTACGAGCAGTACTTC.

The chain carries TRBV5-1 and TRBJ1-2, with 8 bases lining up with TRBD1. After removal of 1 base from V and 6 bases from J, the junction contained 8 bases not matched to a gene. CDR1 SGHRS and CDR2 YFSETQ come from the germline V gene. There are 15 residues in the CDR3. The DNA for the CDR3 is TGCGCCAGCAGCTTGCAGGGCAGGGGGCCGGATGGCTACACCTTC. Protein: CASSLQGRGPDGYTF.

V usage is TRBV7-2 and J usage is TRBJ2-1; 7 nucleotides agree with TRBD2. Germline V lookup: CDR1 SGHTA, CDR2 FQGNSA. This CDR3 contains 15 residues. Unmatched junction bases numbered 6, after V lost 3 bases and J lost 4 bases. CDR3 sequence (DNA): TGTGCCAGCAGCTTGGCGGGAGCGCAATACAATGAGCAGTTCTTC. It is translated as CASSLAGAQYNEQFF.

Many counts were recorded for this clone. The CDR3 is CASSFGLAGGSYEQYF. DNA for the CDR3: TGTGCCAGCAGCTTCGGACTAGCGGGAGGGTCCTACGAGCAGTACTTC. The chain combines TRBV7-9 with TRBJ2-7; 15 nucleotides match TRBD2. Germline assignment: CDR1 SEHNR and CDR2 FQNEAQ (reference sequence). This CDR3 is 16 amino acids long. J gave up 1 base and V 3 bases, and 1 base lay outside the gene matches.

This clone was seen many times. This rearrangement joins TRBV10-3 to TRBJ2-7; D is possibly TRBD1 (6 bases). Trimming took 4 bases from V and 2 from J, leaving 18 bases between them. The germline CDR1 and CDR2 sequences are ENHRY and SYGVKD. This CDR3 contains 16 residues. The CDR3 coding sequence is TGTGCCATCAGTGCGGGTCAGGGGACCGTAACCTACGAGCAGTACTTC. Its protein product is CAISAGQGTVTYEQYF.

This clone has a handful of counts. CDR3 region: CASSLAIHTDTQYF. CDR3 sequence (DNA): TGTGCCAGCAGCTTAGCTATCCACACAGATACGCAGTATTTT. The chain is built from TRBV7-2 and TRBJ2-3; D is ambiguous. In germline, CDR1 is SGHTA, CDR2 FQGNSA. Trimming pared 0 bases from V and 2 bases from J, leaving 6 bases between. This CDR3 comprises 14 residues.

There are many counts of this clone. A far larger clone differs by one base, so this is likely a read error. The chain couples TRBV30 to TRBJ2-7; D possibly corresponds to TRBD2 (5 bases). V was pared by 7 bases and J by 3 bases, with 16 bases between. The CDR3 loop spans 13 amino acids. In germline, CDR1 is GTSNPN, CDR2 SVGIG (reference sequence). As DNA, the CDR3 is TGTGCCTCGCCGGGATCGTCCATCTACGAGCAGTACTTC. Its protein is CASPGSSIYEQYF.

This clone has more than one count but fewer than ten. It differs at one base from a far larger clone, so likely a read error. The chain links TRBV9 to TRBJ2-4; D might be TRBD1 or TRBD2, each matching 5 bases. Germline CDR1 SGDLS, CDR2 YYNGEE. Between the trimmed V and J ends, which lost 4 bases and 0 bases, there was a span of 11 bases. CDR3 length equals 15 residues. The CDR3 loop is CASSQGRLAKNIQYF. The CDR3, as DNA: TGTGCCAGCAGCCAGGGACGTCTAGCCAAAAACATTCAGTACTTC.

Comment on this clone: The sample has other DNA sequences that encode this CDR3 too. Here the CDR3 reads CSVEENYEQYF. The CDR3 region has the DNA TGCAGCGTTGAAGAGAACTACGAGCAGTACTTC. The genes are TRBV29-1 and TRBJ2-7; D gene ambiguous. CDR3 length: 11 residues. The V gene's germline CDR1 is SQVTM and CDR2 ANQGSEA. V was shortened by 0 bases and J by 3 bases, with 3 bases between the two germline ends.

The V gene is TRBV28, the J gene TRBJ2-3; 8 bases agree with TRBD2. V dropped 6 bases and J dropped 2; count of bases not matched to a gene: 10. Germline CDR1 reads MDHEN; CDR2 reads SYDVKM. This CDR3 is built from 16 residues. The chain's CDR3 is CASRGSGRRDTDTQYF. CDR3 DNA: TGTGCCAGCAGGGGAAGCGGGAGACGAGACACAGATACGCAGTATTTT.